The 2 T cell receptor beta chains in this list originate from one sample, sequenced in a study of shared clonotypes between healthy human individuals. The table came from immunoSEQ multiplex PCR; TCRdb's copy has only in-frame clones and leaves some out. Among millions of clones, 85% to 95% were seen once, and the ten largest hold under 0.15%. Sequencing was carried out using naive CD4+ T cells sorted from blood. The subset: CD45RA+ positively selected. These receptor sequences come from a man aged 18 to 30 in good health.

This clone showed up just once. J is TRBJ1-2 and V is TRBV21-1; TRBD1 was called by the table and not checked on the DNA. TRBV21-1 represents a pseudogene. The CDR3 length is 15 residues. The CDR3 reads CASSKAPDRGYGYTF. The CDR3 DNA is TGTGCCAGCAGCAAAGCGCCGGACAGGGGGTATGGCTACACCTTC.

This clone was detected once. This sequence joins TRBV7-8 and TRBJ1-6; possibly TRBD1 for D (5 bases). Between the trimmed V and J ends, which lost 5 bases and 7 bases, there was a span of 9 bases. CDR3 size: 13 residues. Per germline, CDR1 SGHVS and CDR2 FQNEAQ. The CDR3 DNA follows: TGTGCCAGCAGCCTGGGGACCAATTCACCCCTCCACTTT. Translation: CASSLGTNSPLHF.